This T cell receptor beta chain was observed in a study of post-analysis software for immune sequencing data. Presence of unique molecular identifiers characterized the TCR beta cDNA libraries. In TCRdb, the PCR reads were re-called with MiXCR into one record per CDR3 protein. The sample yields about 540,000 distinct CDR3 sequences, roughly 34% seen once. This clonotype was seen only a few times. No antigen is known for it. General observations from the study: Same-batch preparations were strongly co-clustered by F measure. Patients with multiple sclerosis recorded significantly lower normalized Chao1 diversity than controls, the study found.

The sequencing input was blood. This receptor was taken from a girl aged 2-17 years with multiple sclerosis.

The CDR3 DNA follows: TGTGCCATCAGCTACCAGGGGCATGAGCAGTTCTTC. It specifies CAISYQGHEQFF. The rearrangement links TRBV10-3 to TRBJ2-1; possible D gene TRBD1, 6 bases. CDR3 length: 12 amino acids. V dropped 6 bases and J dropped 8 bases, with 11 bases sitting between them. Germline lookup yields CDR1 ENHRY and CDR2 SYGVKD.